The 2 T cell receptor beta chains below were found in one sample sequenced in a study of CD8 T cells in Susac syndrome. With random hexamers, roughly 0.45 to 1 ug RNA was reverse transcribed. TCRdb passed the immunoSEQ multiplex PCR reads through MiXCR, listing each CDR3 protein once. The sample lists more than 150,000 distinct CDR3 sequences, around 96% seen once, with 0.21% in the top ten. The specimen sequenced was CD8+ T cells from PBMCs. The origin of the receptors is a human donor with multiple sclerosis.

The rearrangement links TRBV9 to TRBJ2-1, with 13 bases that match TRBD2. J lost 2 bases, V lost 2 bases, and 1 base had no gene match. Germline CDR1 is SGDLS and CDR2 is YYNGEE. This CDR3 is 16 amino acids long. CDR3 DNA sequence: TGTGCCAGCAGCGTTGGACTAGCGGGGGCCTACAATGAGCAGTTCTTC. It translates to CASSVGLAGAYNEQFF.

J is TRBJ2-5 and V is TRBV3-1; D is ambiguous. V was trimmed by 0 bases and J by 0 bases, leaving 11 bases between them. The CDR3 loop spans 16 amino acids. Germline V gene sequence: CDR1 LGHDT, CDR2 YNNKEL (reference sequence). The CDR3 nucleotides read TGTGCCAGCAGCCAAGATGTCAGCAGCTACCAAGAGACCCAGTACTTC. It codes for CASSQDVSSYQETQYF.